The 10 T cell receptor beta chains listed next were all sequenced from one sample in a study of blood T cell repertoires in COVID-19. Repertoires were generated with immunoSEQ multiplex PCR, while TCRdb's copy carries only in-frame clones and drops some. The sample carries about 82,000 clones, about 82% recorded once. The specimen was peripheral blood. Source of these receptors: a man of 80 years or more with active or convalescent COVID-19.

The chain carries TRBV11-3 and TRBJ2-1; TRBD2 matches at 7 bases. The CDR3 totals 14 residues. In germline, CDR1 is SGHNT, CDR2 YENEEA. The junction had 10 bases not matched to a gene; V was cut back by 4 bases and J by 10 bases. CDR3 sequence: CASSYLGFSGEQFF. CDR3 coding DNA: TGTGCCAGCAGCTATTTGGGATTTAGCGGGGAGCAGTTCTTC.

V gene TRBV28 combines with J gene TRBJ1-6, with 7 bases matching TRBD1. The CDR3 is made up of 15 amino acids. J gave up 5 bases and V 6 bases, and 7 bases lay outside the gene matches. Looked up from germline, CDR1 is MDHEN and CDR2 is SYDVKM. The CDR3 reads CASSITGTDNSPLHF. In DNA form, the CDR3 reads TGTGCCAGCAGCATTACCGGGACAGATAATTCACCCCTCCACTTT.

This clone was recorded only once. The rearrangement uses TRBV6-5 and TRBJ1-5, with 10 bases fitting TRBD1. This CDR3 comprises 14 residues. Germline values: CDR1 MNHEY, CDR2 SVGAGI. J gave up 10 bases and V 6 bases, and 9 bases lay outside the gene matches. The CDR3 DNA reads as TGTGCCAGCAGAGTGACAGGGGGCGCGGGCCCCCAGCATTTT. Translating gives CASRVTGGAGPQHF.

This chain joins TRBV19 and TRBJ1-3; D is undetermined. V was clipped by 5 bases and J by 3 bases, with 8 bases between them. This CDR3 is 13 amino acids long. CDR1 is LNHDA, CDR2 SQIVND, per germline (reference sequence). The CDR3 region is CASSPRRGNTIYF. CDR3 coding DNA: TGTGCCAGTAGTCCCCGTCGTGGAAACACCATATATTTT.

This chain joins TRBV24-1 and TRBJ1-4; D is undetermined. The CDR3 is 13 residues long. The germline gives CDR1 KGHDR, CDR2 SFDVKD. V was shortened by 3 bases and J by 10 bases, with 11 bases between the two germline ends. The CDR3 reads CATSDGGVGKLFF. CDR3 bases: TGTGCCACCAGTGATGGCGGGGTAGGAAAACTGTTTTTT.

This chain uses TRBV24-1 with TRBJ2-1; 14 nucleotides align to TRBD2. The trim removed 10 bases at V and 1 base at J, leaving 5 bases unmatched. Germline loops: CDR1 KGHDR, CDR2 SFDVKD. This CDR3 region has 16 residues. This CDR3 is CATGLAGVGSYNEQFF. The CDR3 region has the DNA TGTGCCACGGGACTAGCGGGAGTAGGATCCTACAATGAGCAGTTCTTC.

The chain carries TRBV19 and TRBJ2-5; TRBD1 matches 10 bases. CDR3 size: 16 residues. Germline-derived CDR1 and CDR2 are LNHDA and SQIVND (reference sequence). After removal of 5 bases from V and 3 bases from J, the junction contained 9 bases not matched to a gene. This chain's CDR3 is CASSGGQGRSKETQYF. The CDR3 DNA follows: TGTGCCAGTAGTGGGGGACAGGGGCGATCCAAAGAGACCCAGTACTTC.

The rearrangement joins TRBV24-1 to TRBJ1-1; D gene uncertain. The CDR3 consists of 11 residues. The V end was cut by 7 bases, the J end by 3 bases, with 5 bases between. Germline-derived CDR1 and CDR2 are KGHDR and SFDVKD. This chain's CDR3 is CATRSDTEAFF. CDR3 nucleotide sequence: TGTGCCACCAGATCGGACACTGAAGCTTTCTTT.

The chain links TRBV6-2 or TRBV6-3 to TRBJ2-2; perhaps TRBD1 as D (5 bases). Trimming took 6 bases from V and 6 from J, leaving 20 bases between them. Germline V CDR1 and CDR2: MNHEY, SVGEGT. This CDR3 has 16 residues. In DNA form, the CDR3 reads TGTGCCAGCAGCCCTATAGGACAACCCAAGGCCGGGGAGCTGTTTTTT. Protein product: CASSPIGQPKAGELFF.

The gene calls are TRBV3-1 (or the pseudogene TRBV3-2) and TRBJ2-4; no clear D. CDR1 is LGHDT, CDR2 YNNKEL, per germline (reference sequence). V lost 3 bases, J lost 0 bases, and 3 bases lay in between. The CDR3 sequence is 13 residues long. The CDR3 reads CASSHLAKNIQYF. The CDR3 DNA follows: TGTGCCAGCAGCCATCTAGCCAAAAACATTCAGTACTTC.